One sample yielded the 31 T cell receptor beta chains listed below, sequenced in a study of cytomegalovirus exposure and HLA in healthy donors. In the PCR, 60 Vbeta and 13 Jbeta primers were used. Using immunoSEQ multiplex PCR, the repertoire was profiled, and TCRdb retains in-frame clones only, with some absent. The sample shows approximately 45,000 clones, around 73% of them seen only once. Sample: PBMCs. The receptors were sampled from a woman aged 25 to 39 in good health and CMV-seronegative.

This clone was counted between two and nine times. The CDR3 region has the DNA TGTGCCAGCACCGGACATATGAACACCGGGGAGCTGTTTTTT. It translates to CASTGHMNTGELFF. The chain recombines TRBV6-6 with TRBJ2-2; a weak D match, TRBD1 (5 bases). The CDR3 runs 14 residues. Trimming removed 7 bases at V and 1 base at J, with 10 bases between. Germline V gene sequence: CDR1 MNHNY, CDR2 SVGAGI (reference sequence).

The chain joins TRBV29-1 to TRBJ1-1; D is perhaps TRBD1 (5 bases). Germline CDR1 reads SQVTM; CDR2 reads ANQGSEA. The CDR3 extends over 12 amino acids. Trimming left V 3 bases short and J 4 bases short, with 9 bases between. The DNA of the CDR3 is TGCAGCGTTGATAGGGGCGGCACTGAAGCTTTCTTT. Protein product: CSVDRGGTEAFF.

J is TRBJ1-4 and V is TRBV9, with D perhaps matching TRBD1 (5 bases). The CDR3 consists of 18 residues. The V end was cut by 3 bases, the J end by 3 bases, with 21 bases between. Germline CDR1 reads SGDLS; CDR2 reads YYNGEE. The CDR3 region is CASSDRGGDTTPNEKLFF. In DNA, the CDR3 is TGTGCCAGCAGCGACCGGGGGGGAGACACGACACCTAATGAAAAACTGTTTTTT.

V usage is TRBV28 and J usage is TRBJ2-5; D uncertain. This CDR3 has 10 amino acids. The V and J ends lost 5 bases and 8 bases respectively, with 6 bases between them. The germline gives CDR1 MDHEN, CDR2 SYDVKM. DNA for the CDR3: TGTGCCAGCAGTCCCCTCACCCAGTACTTC. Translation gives CASSPLTQYF. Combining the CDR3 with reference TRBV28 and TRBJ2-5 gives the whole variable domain DVKVTQSSRYLVKRTGEKVFLECVQDMDHENMFWYRQDPGLGLRLIYFSYDVKMKEKGDIPEGYSVSREKKERFSLILESASTNQTSMYLCASSPLTQYFGPGTRLLVL.

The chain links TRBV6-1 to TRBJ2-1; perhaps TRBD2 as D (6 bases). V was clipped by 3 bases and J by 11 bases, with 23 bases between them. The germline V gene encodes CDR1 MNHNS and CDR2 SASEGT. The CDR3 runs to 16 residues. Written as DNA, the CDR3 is TGTGCCAGCAGTGATTGGGGCCAGGCGGCTAGCGCAAAGCAGTTCTTC. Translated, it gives CASSDWGQAASAKQFF.

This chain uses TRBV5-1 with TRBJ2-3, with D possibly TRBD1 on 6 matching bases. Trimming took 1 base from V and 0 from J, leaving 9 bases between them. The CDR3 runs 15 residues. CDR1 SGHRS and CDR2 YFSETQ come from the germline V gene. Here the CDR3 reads CASSLTGFSTDTQYF. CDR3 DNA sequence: TGCGCCAGCAGCTTGACAGGGTTCAGCACAGATACGCAGTATTTT.

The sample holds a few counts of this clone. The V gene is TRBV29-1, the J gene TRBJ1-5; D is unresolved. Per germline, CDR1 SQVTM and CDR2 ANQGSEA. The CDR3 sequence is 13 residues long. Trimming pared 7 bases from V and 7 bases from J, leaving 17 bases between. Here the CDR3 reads CSATLDSSQPQHF. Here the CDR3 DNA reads TGCAGCGCGACTCTGGATTCCAGCCAGCCCCAGCATTTT.

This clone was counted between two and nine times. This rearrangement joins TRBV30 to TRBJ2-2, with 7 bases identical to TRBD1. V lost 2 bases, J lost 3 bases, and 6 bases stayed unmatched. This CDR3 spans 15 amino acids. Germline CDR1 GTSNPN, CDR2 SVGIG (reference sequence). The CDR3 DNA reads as TGTGCCTGGAGTCCTCGGACAGGTCACACCGGGGAGCTGTTTTTT. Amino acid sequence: CAWSPRTGHTGELFF. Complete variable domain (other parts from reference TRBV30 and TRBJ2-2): SQTIHQWPATLVQPVGSPLSLECTVEGTSNPNLYWYRQAAGRGLQLLFYSVGIGQISSEVPQNLSASRPQDRQFILSSKKLLLSDSGFYLCAWSPRTGHTGELFFGEGSRLTVL.

The CDR3 DNA sequence: TGTGCCAGCAGACCCATCCCGGAGGGCACTGAAGCTTTCTTT. It yields the protein CASRPIPEGTEAFF. V is TRBV27 and J is TRBJ1-1; D remains unclear. The germline gives CDR1 MNHEY, CDR2 SMNVEV (reference sequence). The CDR3 is 14 amino acids. V dropped 6 bases and J dropped 4 bases, with 15 bases sitting between them.

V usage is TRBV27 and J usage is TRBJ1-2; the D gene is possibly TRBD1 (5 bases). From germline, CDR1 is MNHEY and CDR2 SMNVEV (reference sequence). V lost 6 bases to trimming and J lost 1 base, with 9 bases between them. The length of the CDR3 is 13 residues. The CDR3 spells CASRSTVNYGYTF. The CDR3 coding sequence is TGTGCCAGCAGATCGACAGTTAACTATGGCTACACCTTC.

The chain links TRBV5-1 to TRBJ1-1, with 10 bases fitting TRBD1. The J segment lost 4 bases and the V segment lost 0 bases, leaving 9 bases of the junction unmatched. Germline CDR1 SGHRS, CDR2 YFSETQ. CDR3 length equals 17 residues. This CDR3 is CASSLARQGAGSTEAFF. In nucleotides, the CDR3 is TGCGCCAGCAGCTTGGCCCGACAGGGGGCGGGCAGCACTGAAGCTTTCTTT.

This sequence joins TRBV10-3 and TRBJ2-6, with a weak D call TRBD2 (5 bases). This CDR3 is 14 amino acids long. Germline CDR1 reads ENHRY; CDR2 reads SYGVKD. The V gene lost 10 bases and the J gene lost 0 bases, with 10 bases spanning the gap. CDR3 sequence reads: CATTRASGANVLTF. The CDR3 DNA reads TGTGCCACCACGAGGGCCTCTGGGGCCAACGTCCTGACTTTC.

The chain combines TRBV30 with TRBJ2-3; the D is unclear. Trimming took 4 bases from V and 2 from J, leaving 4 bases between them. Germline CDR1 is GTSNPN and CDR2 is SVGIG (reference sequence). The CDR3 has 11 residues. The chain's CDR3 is CAWTNTDTQYF. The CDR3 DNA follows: TGTGCCTGGACTAACACAGATACGCAGTATTTT. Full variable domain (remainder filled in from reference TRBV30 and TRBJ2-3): SQTIHQWPATLVQPVGSPLSLECTVEGTSNPNLYWYRQAAGRGLQLLFYSVGIGQISSEVPQNLSASRPQDRQFILSSKKLLLSDSGFYLCAWTNTDTQYFGPGTRLTVL.

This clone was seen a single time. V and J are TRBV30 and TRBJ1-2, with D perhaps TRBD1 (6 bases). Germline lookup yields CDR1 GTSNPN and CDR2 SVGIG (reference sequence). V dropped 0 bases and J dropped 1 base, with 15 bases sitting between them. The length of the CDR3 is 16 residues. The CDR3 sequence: CAWSVRQAPINYGYTF. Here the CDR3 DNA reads TGTGCCTGGAGTGTACGACAGGCGCCTATTAACTATGGCTACACCTTC.

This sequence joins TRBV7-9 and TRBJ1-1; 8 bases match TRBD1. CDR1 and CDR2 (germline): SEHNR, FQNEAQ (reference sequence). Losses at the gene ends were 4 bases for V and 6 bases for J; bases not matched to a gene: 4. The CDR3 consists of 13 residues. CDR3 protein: CASSYGQGAEAFF. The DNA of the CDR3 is TGTGCCAGCAGCTACGGACAGGGCGCTGAAGCTTTCTTT.

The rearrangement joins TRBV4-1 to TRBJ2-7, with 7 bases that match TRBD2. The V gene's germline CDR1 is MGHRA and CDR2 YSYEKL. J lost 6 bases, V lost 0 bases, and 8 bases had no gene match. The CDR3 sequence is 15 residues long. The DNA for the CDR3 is TGCGCCAGCAGCCAAGATGAGGGAGGGGCCGGCGAGCAGTACTTC. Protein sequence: CASSQDEGGAGEQYF.

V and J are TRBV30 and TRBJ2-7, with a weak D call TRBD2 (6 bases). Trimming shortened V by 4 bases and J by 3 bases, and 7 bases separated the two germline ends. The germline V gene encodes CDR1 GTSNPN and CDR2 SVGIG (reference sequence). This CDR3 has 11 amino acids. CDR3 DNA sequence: TGTGCCTGGACCGGGGGCTACGAGCAGTACTTC. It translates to CAWTGGYEQYF.

CDR3 residues: CASSAWSTTNEKLFF. CDR3 DNA: TGTGCCAGCAGTGCATGGAGCACAACTAATGAAAAACTGTTTTTT. The chain combines TRBV6-4 with TRBJ1-4; no definite D call. Germline V gives CDR1 MRHNA, CDR2 SNTAGT. The CDR3 has 15 amino acids. The ends were cut back, 4 bases at V and 0 bases at J, with 9 bases in the middle.

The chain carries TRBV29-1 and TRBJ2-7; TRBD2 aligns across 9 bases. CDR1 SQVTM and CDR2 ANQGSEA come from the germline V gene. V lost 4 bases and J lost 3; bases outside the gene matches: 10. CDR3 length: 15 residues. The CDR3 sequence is CSVVGRGGHNYEQYF. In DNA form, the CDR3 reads TGCAGCGTTGTCGGGCGGGGGGGACACAACTACGAGCAGTACTTC.

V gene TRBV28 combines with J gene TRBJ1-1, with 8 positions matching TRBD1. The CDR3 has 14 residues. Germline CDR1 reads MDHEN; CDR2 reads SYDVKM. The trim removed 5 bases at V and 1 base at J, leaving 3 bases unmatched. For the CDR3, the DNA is TGTGCCAGCAGTCGGGACAGGCGGAACACTGAAGCTTTCTTT. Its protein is CASSRDRRNTEAFF.

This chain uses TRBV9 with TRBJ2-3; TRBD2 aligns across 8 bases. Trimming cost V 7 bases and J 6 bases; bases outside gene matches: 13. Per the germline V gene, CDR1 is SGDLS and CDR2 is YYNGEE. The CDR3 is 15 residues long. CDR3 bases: TGTGCCAGCGGCGGACTAGCCAATAGGGGGGATACGCAGTATTTT. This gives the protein CASGGLANRGDTQYF. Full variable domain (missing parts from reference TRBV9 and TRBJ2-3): DSGVTQTPKHLITATGQRVTLRCSPRSGDLSVYWYQQSLDQGLQFLIQYYNGEERAKGNILERFSAQQFPDLHSELNLSSLELGDSALYFCASGGLANRGDTQYFGPGTRLTVL.

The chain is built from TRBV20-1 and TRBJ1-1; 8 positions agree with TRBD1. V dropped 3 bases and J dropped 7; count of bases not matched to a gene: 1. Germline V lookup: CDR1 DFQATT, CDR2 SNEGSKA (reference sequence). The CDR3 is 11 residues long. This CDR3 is CSARGTGEAFF. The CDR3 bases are TGCAGTGCTAGGGGGACAGGTGAAGCTTTCTTT.

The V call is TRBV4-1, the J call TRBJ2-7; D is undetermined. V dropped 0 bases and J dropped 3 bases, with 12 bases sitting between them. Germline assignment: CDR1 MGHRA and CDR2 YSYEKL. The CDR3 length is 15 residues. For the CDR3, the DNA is TGCGCCAGCAGCCAAGATTACAACGGGTACTACGAGCAGTACTTC. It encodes CASSQDYNGYYEQYF.

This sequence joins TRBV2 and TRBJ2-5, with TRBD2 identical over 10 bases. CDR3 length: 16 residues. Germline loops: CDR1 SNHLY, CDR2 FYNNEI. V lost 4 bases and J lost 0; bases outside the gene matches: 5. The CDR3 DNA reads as TGTGCCAGCAGTGTCGTTACTAGCGGGGACCAAGAGACCCAGTACTTC. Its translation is CASSVVTSGDQETQYF.

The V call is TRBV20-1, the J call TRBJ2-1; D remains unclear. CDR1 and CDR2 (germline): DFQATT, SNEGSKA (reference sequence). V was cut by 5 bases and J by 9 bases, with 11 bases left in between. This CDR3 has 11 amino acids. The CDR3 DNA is TGCAGTGCTCCCGACTCCGGTGAGCAGTTCTTC. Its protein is CSAPDSGEQFF.

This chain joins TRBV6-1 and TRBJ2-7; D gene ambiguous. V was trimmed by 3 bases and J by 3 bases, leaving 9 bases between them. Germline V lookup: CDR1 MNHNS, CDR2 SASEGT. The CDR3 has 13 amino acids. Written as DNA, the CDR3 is TGTGCCAGCAGTGAGTCTTACAGCTACGAGCAGTACTTC. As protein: CASSESYSYEQYF.

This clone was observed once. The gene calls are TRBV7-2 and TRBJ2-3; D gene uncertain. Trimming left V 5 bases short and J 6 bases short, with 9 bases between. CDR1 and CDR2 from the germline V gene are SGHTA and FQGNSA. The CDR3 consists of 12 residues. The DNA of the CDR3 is TGTGCCAGCAGCCGTTCCAGGGATACGCAGTATTTT. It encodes CASSRSRDTQYF.

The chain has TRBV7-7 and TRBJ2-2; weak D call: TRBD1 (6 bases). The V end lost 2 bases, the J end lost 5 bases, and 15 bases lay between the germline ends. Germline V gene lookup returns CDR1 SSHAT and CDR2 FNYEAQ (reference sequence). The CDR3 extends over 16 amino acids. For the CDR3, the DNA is TGTGCCAGCAGCTTAAGCGCAACAGGGAGTACCGGGGAGCTGTTTTTT. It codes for CASSLSATGSTGELFF.

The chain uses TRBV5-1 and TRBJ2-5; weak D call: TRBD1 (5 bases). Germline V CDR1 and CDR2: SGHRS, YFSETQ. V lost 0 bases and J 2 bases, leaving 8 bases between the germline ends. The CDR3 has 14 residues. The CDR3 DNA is TGCGCCAGCAGCTTGGGCCGACAGCAAGAGACCCAGTACTTC. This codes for CASSLGRQQETQYF.

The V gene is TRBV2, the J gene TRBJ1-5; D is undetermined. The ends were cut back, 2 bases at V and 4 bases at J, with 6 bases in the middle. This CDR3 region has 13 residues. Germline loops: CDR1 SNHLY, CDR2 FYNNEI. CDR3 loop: CASSEHSNQPQHF. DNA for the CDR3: TGTGCCAGCAGTGAACACAGTAATCAGCCCCAGCATTTT.

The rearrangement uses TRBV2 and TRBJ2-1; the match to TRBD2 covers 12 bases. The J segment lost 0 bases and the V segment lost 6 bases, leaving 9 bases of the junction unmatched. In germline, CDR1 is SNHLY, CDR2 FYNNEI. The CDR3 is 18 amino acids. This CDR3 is CASRPGLAGSSSYNEQFF. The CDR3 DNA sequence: TGTGCCAGCAGGCCAGGACTAGCGGGGTCCAGCTCCTACAATGAGCAGTTCTTC.